This T cell receptor (beta chain) came from a study of shared clonotypes between healthy human individuals. Study-wide context: A couple of female and three male donors aged 18 to 49 were enrolled. Study results and limitations: It was expected that sequencing depth would affect clonotype sharing among donors. Naive subsets, compared against memory subsets, generally had larger estimated richness values.

Here immunoSEQ multiplex PCR was the method, and the copy in TCRdb shows in-frame clones only, minus some. The table records about 1.5 million clones, roughly 98% of them present only once. In the case of this clone: Its specificity is unknown.

V lost 2 bases and J lost 4, with 14 bases in between. This CDR3 spans 15 amino acids. In germline, CDR1 is SEHNR, CDR2 FQNEAQ (reference sequence). The gene calls are TRBV7-9 and TRBJ1-2; D gene ambiguous. The receptor was derived from a man aged 25 to 45 in good health. Source material: naive CD4+ T cells sorted from blood. Noted subset: CD45RA+ positively selected. CDR3 amino acids: CASSLNTEKSYGYTF. The CDR3 nucleotides read TGTGCCAGCAGCTTAAATACTGAGAAGAGCTATGGCTACACCTTC.